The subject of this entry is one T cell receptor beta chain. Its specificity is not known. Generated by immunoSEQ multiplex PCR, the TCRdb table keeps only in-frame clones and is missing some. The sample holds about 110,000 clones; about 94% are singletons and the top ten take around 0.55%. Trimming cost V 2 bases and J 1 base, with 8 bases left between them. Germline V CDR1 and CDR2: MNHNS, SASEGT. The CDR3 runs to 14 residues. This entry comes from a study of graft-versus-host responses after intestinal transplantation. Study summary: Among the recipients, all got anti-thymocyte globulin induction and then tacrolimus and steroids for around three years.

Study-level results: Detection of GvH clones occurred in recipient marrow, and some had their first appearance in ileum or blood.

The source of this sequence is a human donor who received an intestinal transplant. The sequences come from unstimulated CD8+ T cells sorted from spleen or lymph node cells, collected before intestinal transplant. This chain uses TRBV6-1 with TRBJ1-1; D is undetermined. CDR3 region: CASSERQKNTEAFF. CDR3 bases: TGTGCCAGCAGTGAACGTCAGAAGAACACTGAAGCTTTCTTT.